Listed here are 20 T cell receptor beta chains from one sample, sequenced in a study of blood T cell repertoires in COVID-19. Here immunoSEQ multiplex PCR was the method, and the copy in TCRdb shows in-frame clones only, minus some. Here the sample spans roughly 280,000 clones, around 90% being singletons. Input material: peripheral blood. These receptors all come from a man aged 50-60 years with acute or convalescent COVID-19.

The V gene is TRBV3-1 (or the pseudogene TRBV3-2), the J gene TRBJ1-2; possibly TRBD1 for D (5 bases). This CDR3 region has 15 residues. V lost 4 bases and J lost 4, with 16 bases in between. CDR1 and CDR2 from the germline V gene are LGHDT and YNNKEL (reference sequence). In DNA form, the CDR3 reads TGTGCCAGCAGCCCTCGTGGAGGGGCCGCCTATGGCTACACCTTC. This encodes CASSPRGGAAYGYTF.

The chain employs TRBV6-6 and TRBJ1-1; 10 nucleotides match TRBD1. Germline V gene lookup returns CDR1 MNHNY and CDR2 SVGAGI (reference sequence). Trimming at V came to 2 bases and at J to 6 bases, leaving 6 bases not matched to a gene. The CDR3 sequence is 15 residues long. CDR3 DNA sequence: TGTGCCAGCAGTTACAGTGACAGGGGGCGGGCTGAAGCTTTCTTT. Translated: CASSYSDRGRAEAFF.

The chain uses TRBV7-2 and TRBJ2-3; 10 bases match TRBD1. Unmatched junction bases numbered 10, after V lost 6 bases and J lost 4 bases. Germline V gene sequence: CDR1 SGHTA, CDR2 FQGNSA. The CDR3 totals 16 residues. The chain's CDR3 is CASRPGQGRGADTQYF. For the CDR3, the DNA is TGTGCCAGCAGGCCGGGACAGGGGAGGGGTGCAGATACGCAGTATTTT.

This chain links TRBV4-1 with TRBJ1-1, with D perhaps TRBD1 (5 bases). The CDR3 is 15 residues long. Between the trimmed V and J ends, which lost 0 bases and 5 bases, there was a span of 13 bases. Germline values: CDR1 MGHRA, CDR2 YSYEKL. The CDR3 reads CASSQESAGGTEAFF. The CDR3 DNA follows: TGCGCCAGCAGCCAAGAGTCTGCGGGGGGGACTGAAGCTTTCTTT.

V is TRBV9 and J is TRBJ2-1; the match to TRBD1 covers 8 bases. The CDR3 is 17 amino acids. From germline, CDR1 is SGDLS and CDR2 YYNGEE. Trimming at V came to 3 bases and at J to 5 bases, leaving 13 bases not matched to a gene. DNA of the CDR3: TGTGCCAGCAGCGCGACAACCGGGACAGGAGCCCACAATGAGCAGTTCTTC. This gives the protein CASSATTGTGAHNEQFF.

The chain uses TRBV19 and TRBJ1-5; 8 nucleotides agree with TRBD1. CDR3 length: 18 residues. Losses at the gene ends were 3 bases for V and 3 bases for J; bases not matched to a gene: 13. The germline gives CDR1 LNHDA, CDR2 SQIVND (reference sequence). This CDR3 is CASSILGQGMGFNQPQHF. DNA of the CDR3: TGTGCCAGTAGTATCCTCGGACAGGGCATGGGGTTCAATCAGCCCCAGCATTTT.

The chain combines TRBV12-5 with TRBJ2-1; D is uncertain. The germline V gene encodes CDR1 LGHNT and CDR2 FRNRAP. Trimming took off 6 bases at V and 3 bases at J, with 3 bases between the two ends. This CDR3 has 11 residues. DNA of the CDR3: TGTGCTAGTGGCCTCTACAATGAGCAGTTCTTC. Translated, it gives CASGLYNEQFF.

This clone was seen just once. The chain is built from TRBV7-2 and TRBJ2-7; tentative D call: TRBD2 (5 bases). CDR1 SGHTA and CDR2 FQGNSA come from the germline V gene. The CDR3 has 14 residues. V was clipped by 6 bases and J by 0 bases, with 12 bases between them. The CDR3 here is CASRPGLPSYEQYF. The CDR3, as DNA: TGTGCCAGCAGACCCGGACTTCCCTCCTACGAGCAGTACTTC.

CDR3 DNA: TGTGCCAGCAGTTACGTCCCGGGAACCTACGAGCAGTACTTC. It yields the protein CASSYVPGTYEQYF. The chain uses TRBV6-5 and TRBJ2-7; D is possibly TRBD2 (5 bases). The CDR3 length is 14 residues. Trimming pared 2 bases from V and 2 bases from J, leaving 10 bases between. CDR1 and CDR2 from the germline V gene are MNHEY and SVGAGI.

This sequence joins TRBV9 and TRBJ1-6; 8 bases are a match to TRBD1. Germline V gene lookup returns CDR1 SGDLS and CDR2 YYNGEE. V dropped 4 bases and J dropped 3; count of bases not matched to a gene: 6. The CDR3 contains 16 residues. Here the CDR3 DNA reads TGTGCCAGCAGCCTGACAGGGGAGGGCTATAATTCACCCCTCCACTTT. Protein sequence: CASSLTGEGYNSPLHF.

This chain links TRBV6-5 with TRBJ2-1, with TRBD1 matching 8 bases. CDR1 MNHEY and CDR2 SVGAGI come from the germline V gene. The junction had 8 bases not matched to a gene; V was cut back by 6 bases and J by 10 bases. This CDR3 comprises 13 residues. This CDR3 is CASRRQGSSEQFF. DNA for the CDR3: TGTGCCAGCAGGCGACAGGGGAGCAGCGAGCAGTTCTTC.

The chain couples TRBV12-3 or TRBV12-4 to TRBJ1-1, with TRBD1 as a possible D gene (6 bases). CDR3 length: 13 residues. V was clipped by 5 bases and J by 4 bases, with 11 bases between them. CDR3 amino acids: CASSQRGSTEAFF. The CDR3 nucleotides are TGTGCCAGCAGTCAAAGGGGGAGCACTGAAGCTTTCTTT.

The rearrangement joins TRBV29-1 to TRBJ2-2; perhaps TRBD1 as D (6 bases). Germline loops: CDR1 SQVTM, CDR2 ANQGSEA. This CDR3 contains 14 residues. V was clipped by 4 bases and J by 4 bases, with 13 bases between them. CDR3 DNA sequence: TGCAGCGTTGGATTACAGGGTGCCACCGGGGAGCTGTTTTTT. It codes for CSVGLQGATGELFF.

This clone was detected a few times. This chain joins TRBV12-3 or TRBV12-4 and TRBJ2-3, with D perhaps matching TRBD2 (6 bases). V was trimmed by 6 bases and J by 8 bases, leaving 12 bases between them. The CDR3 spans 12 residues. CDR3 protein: CASSTTGGTQYF. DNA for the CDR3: TGTGCCAGCAGCACTACCGGGGGTACGCAGTATTTT.

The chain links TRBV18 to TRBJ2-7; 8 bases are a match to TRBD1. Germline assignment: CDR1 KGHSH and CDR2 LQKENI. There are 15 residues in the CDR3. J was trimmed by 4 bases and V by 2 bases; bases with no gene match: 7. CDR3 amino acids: CASSPSRGPDYEQYF. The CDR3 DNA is TGTGCCAGCTCACCATCCAGGGGGCCCGATTACGAGCAGTACTTC.

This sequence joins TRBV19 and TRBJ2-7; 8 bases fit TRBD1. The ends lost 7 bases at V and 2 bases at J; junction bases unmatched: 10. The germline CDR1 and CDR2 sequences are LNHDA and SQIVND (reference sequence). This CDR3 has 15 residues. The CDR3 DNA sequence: TGTGCCAGTATGGGATCGGACAGGGCAGCCTACGAGCAGTACTTC. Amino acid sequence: CASMGSDRAAYEQYF. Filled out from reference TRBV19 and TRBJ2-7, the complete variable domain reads DGGITQSPKYLFRKEGQNVTLSCEQNLNHDAMYWYRQDPGQGLRLIYYSQIVNDFQKGDIAEGYSVSREKKESFPLTVTSAQKNPTAFYLCASMGSDRAAYEQYFGPGTRLTVT.

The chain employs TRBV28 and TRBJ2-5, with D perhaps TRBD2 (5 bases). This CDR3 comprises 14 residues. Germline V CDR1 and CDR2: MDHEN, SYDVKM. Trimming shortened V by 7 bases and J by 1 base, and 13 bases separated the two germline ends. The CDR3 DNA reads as TGTGCCAGCACCCCTGGGAGCGGCCAAGAGACCCAGTACTTC. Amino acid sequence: CASTPGSGQETQYF.

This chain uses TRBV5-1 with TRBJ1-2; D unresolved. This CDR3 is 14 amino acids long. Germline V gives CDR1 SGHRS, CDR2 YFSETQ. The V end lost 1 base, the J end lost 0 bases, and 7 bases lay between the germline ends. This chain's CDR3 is CASSLFGPNYGYTF. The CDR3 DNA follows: TGCGCCAGCAGCTTGTTCGGTCCTAACTATGGCTACACCTTC.

CDR3 loop: CASSKVNGGDRDRSYEQYF. The CDR3 nucleotides are TGTGCCAGCAGCAAAGTTAACGGGGGGGACAGGGACAGATCCTACGAGCAGTACTTC. The chain links TRBV21-1 to TRBJ2-7; TRBD1 was called by the table and not checked on the DNA. TRBV21-1 is marked as a pseudogene. This CDR3 spans 19 amino acids.

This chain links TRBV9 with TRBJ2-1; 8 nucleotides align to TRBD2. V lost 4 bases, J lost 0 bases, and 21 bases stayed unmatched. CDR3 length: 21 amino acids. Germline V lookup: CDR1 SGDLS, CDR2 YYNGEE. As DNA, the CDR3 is TGTGCCAGCAGCCGCCCGGTGGGACGGGGGGGCCTTAAGAGCTCCTACAATGAGCAGTTCTTC. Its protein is CASSRPVGRGGLKSSYNEQFF.